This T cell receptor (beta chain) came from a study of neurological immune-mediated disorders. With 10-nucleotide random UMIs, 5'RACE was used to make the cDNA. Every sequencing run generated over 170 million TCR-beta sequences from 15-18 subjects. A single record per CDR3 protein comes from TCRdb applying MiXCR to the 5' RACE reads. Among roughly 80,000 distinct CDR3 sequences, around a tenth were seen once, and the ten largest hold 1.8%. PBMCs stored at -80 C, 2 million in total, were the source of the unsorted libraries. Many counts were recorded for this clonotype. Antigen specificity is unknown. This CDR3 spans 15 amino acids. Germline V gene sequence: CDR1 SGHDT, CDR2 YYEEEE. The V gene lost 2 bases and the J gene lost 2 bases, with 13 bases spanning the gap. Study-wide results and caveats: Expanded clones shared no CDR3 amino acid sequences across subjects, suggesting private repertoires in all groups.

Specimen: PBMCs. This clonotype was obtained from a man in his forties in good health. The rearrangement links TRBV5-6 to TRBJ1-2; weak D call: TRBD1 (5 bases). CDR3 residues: CASSFGDSRNYGYTF. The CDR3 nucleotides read TGTGCCAGCAGCTTTGGAGACAGCCGAAACTATGGCTACACCTTC.